This record concerns one TCR beta chain sequence. Which antigen it targets is not known. TCRdb records Illumina HiSeq 2000 as the sequencer. TCR beta cDNA libraries were prepared using 5'RACE template switching, which introduced a universal primer site and unique molecular identifiers. Priming for cDNA synthesis came from the TCR beta constant segment, and two successive PCR amplification steps followed. In the source study's methods: MIGEC was used to demultiplex reads and group reads by UMI, and MiTCR was used to assemble and quantify clonotypes. To exclude erroneous sequences, only TCR cDNA sequences supported by at least two reads were retained. The tcR package was used for downstream repertoire analysis, with clonotypes matched between fractions based on CDR3 nucleotide sequence plus V segment. Antigen specificity was annotated against VDJdb with VDJmatch, allowing one amino acid substitution in CDR3. TCRdb reprocessed the reads and assigns one entry to each CDR3 protein sequence, leaving out DNA. The V and J calls were not made by the authors but by TCRdb's processing. The sample's table covers about 170,000 distinct CDR3 sequences. 20% to 25% of the sample is in the top ten clones.

The CDR3 covers 15 residues, taking in both the cysteine and the phenylalanine. This entry has no DNA. For CDR1 and CDR2, the germline V gene (reference sequence) lists SGHKS and YYEKEE. HCMV-specific IgG was detected in serum with a commercial ELISA kit to determine HCMV serostatus. Ficoll density gradient centrifugation was used to isolate peripheral blood mononuclear cells from blood. The data stem from a study of T cells expressing NK-cell markers (dated by TCRdb to the early 2020s). Study-wide context: TCR beta-chain repertoires were profiled in sorted CD3+CD56+NKG2C+, CD3+CD56+NKG2C- and CD3+CD56-NKG2C+ T-cell subsets from eight donors. Seven of the eight sequenced donors were HCMV-seropositive and one was HCMV-seronegative. Illumina HiSeq 2000/2500, MiSeq or NextSeq was used to sequence libraries as 2 x 150 bp reads. All eight donors whose samples were sequenced were randomly selected healthy volunteers, three of them men and five women.

The paper as a whole reports these results and caveats: Those dominant clonotypes were again the most abundant among CD3+CD56-NKG2C+ cells in a few donors, at about 28.3-65%. In 5 to 7 donors, the dominant CD3+CD56+NKG2C+ clonotypes were found to rank among the top 10 CD8+ clonotypes and to make up about 1.0-8% of CD8+ T cells. Whether the expanded NKG2C-expressing T cell clones were specific for HCMV antigens remained unclear.

The sequence came from a man aged 18-69 years in good health. The material sequenced was blood T cells: a sorted CD56 or NKG2C T cell subset, CD4+ or CD8+ T cells, or bulk PBMC T cells (not recorded which). The sequence joins TRBV5-5 to TRBJ2-7; TCRdb designates TRBD2, a call that cannot be tested without DNA. The CDR3 in this case is CASSFLAGVRYEQYF.